A single sample gave rise to the 23 T cell receptor beta chains below, sequenced in a study of blood T cell repertoires in COVID-19. This table comes from immunoSEQ multiplex PCR, and its TCRdb copy is limited to in-frame clones, with some not included. The sample shows 130,000 or so clones, roughly 90% of them seen only once. Sequencing input: peripheral blood. Receptors were obtained from a man aged 45-65 years with active or convalescent COVID-19.

The chain couples TRBV11-2 to TRBJ1-2, with 9 bases identical to TRBD1. Germline CDR1 and CDR2: SGHAT and FQNNGV. The CDR3 is made up of 14 amino acids. V shed 2 bases, J shed 7 bases, and the junction held 5 bases outside the gene matches. CDR3 in DNA: TGTGCCAGCAGCTTACACAGGGGGCCTGGTGGCTACACCTTC. Encoded protein: CASSLHRGPGGYTF.

The rearrangement joins TRBV5-1 to TRBJ2-3; D is perhaps TRBD2 (5 bases). The CDR3 has 15 residues. V was trimmed by 1 base and J by 4 bases, leaving 13 bases between them. CDR1 and CDR2 (germline): SGHRS, YFSETQ. The CDR3 is CASSLLAGPPDTQYF. Here the CDR3 DNA reads TGCGCCAGCAGCTTGCTGGCGGGCCCCCCAGATACGCAGTATTTT.

This rearrangement joins TRBV5-1 to TRBJ2-5; D might be TRBD2 (5 bases). CDR1 SGHRS and CDR2 YFSETQ come from the germline V gene. The CDR3 extends over 16 amino acids. The V end lost 0 bases, the J end lost 4 bases, and 16 bases lay between the germline ends. In DNA, the CDR3 is TGCGCCAGCAGCTTGGGAGGGATGGTCGGTGGAGAGACCCAGTACTTC. It translates to CASSLGGMVGGETQYF.

This chain uses TRBV7-2 with TRBJ2-3, with TRBD2 matching 13 bases. The V and J ends lost 5 bases and 6 bases, in that order; junction bases with no gene match: 8. The CDR3 covers 16 residues. Germline lookup yields CDR1 SGHTA and CDR2 FQGNSA. The chain's CDR3 is CASSPRTSGSGDTQYF. The CDR3 DNA is TGTGCCAGCAGCCCCCGGACTAGCGGGAGTGGTGATACGCAGTATTTT. Full variable domain (outside the CDR3, taken from reference TRBV7-2 and TRBJ2-3): GAGVSQSPSNKVTEKGKDVELRCDPISGHTALYWYRQSLGQGLEFLIYFQGNSAPDKSGLPSDRFSAERTGGSVSTLTIQRTQQEDSAVYLCASSPRTSGSGDTQYFGPGTRLTVL.

This clone was recorded a few times. The chain has TRBV4-3 and TRBJ1-5; no clear D gene. Germline CDR1 and CDR2: LGHNA and YSLEER. This CDR3 is 15 amino acids long. V was trimmed by 1 base and J by 7 bases, leaving 14 bases between them. CDR3 amino acids: CASSQGLGSGQPQHF. Written as DNA, the CDR3 is TGCGCCAGCAGCCAAGGTCTGGGCTCCGGCCAGCCCCAGCATTTT.

As for this clone: Relative to the germline gene, one junction end is altered; a read error may explain this. The chain has TRBV15 and TRBJ1-4; D uncertain. The CDR3 is 12 amino acids. Looked up from germline, CDR1 is LNHNV and CDR2 is YYDKDF (reference sequence). CDR3: CATSRVPVKLFF. CDR3 bases: TGCGCCACCAGCAGAGTACCGGTTAAACTGTTTTTT.

This clone was seen once. This chain joins TRBV2 and TRBJ2-1; the match to TRBD1 covers 8 bases. J gave up 0 bases and V 4 bases, and 2 bases lay outside the gene matches. The length of the CDR3 is 15 residues. Germline V CDR1 and CDR2: SNHLY, FYNNEI. The DNA for the CDR3 is TGTGCCAGCAGTGGAGACAGGGGCTCCTACAATGAGCAGTTCTTC. It translates to CASSGDRGSYNEQFF.

V is TRBV7-2 and J is TRBJ1-1, with D possibly matching TRBD1 (5 bases). Germline V CDR1 and CDR2: SGHTA, FQGNSA. This CDR3 is 14 amino acids long. The V end lost 5 bases, the J end lost 0 bases, and 10 bases lay between the germline ends. CDR3 in DNA: TGTGCCAGCAGCCCGGGACTCCTGAACACTGAAGCTTTCTTT. Residues: CASSPGLLNTEAFF. The full variable domain, in which reference TRBV7-2 and TRBJ1-1 provide the parts outside the CDR3, is GAGVSQSPSNKVTEKGKDVELRCDPISGHTALYWYRQSLGQGLEFLIYFQGNSAPDKSGLPSDRFSAERTGGSVSTLTIQRTQQEDSAVYLCASSPGLLNTEAFFGQGTRLTVV.

The V gene is TRBV2, the J gene TRBJ1-1; D might be TRBD1 (5 bases). V was cut by 5 bases and J by 5 bases, with 18 bases left in between. Germline loops: CDR1 SNHLY, CDR2 FYNNEI. This CDR3 contains 15 residues. CDR3 coding DNA: TGTGCCAGCAGTTATTTGACAGCTGGGGGGACTGAAGCTTTCTTT. This sequence encodes CASSYLTAGGTEAFF.

The V gene is TRBV14, the J gene TRBJ2-7; 7 nucleotides line up with TRBD1. Germline lookup yields CDR1 SGHDN and CDR2 FVKESK. The junction had 18 bases not matched to a gene; V was cut back by 0 bases and J by 4 bases. The CDR3 consists of 19 residues. This chain's CDR3 is CASSQDPYRGPLLNYEQYF. Here the CDR3 DNA reads TGTGCCAGCAGCCAAGATCCATACAGGGGCCCCCTTCTTAATTACGAGCAGTACTTC.

The chain uses TRBV11-2 and TRBJ2-1; tentative D call: TRBD1 (6 bases). V lost 2 bases and J 7 bases, leaving 12 bases between the germline ends. Germline lookup yields CDR1 SGHAT and CDR2 FQNNGV. This CDR3 is 14 amino acids long. The CDR3: CASSLQGRVNEQFF. For the CDR3, the DNA is TGTGCCAGCAGCTTACAGGGGCGGGTTAATGAGCAGTTCTTC.

The rearrangement joins TRBV6-2 or TRBV6-3 to TRBJ2-7; TRBD2 matches 8 bases. V lost 3 bases and J lost 3; bases outside the gene matches: 4. CDR1 and CDR2 (germline): MNHEY, SVGEGT. The CDR3 runs 14 residues. The CDR3 here is CASSYSGVFYEQYF. The CDR3, as DNA: TGTGCCAGCAGTTATAGCGGGGTCTTCTACGAGCAGTACTTC.

V gene TRBV7-2 combines with J gene TRBJ1-1; D is possibly TRBD1 (5 bases). This CDR3 is built from 15 residues. Germline CDR1 reads SGHTA; CDR2 reads FQGNSA. V gave up 5 bases and J gave up 4 bases, with 17 bases separating them. This CDR3 reads CASSPSYRGGTEAFF. In DNA form, the CDR3 reads TGTGCCAGCAGCCCGTCCTATAGGGGAGGCACTGAAGCTTTCTTT.

The chain combines TRBV7-2 with TRBJ1-5; tentatively, D is TRBD1 (5 bases). Germline loops: CDR1 SGHTA, CDR2 FQGNSA. This CDR3 contains 14 residues. The ends were cut back, 4 bases at V and 5 bases at J, with 12 bases in the middle. CDR3 coding DNA: TGTGCCAGCAGCTCGACGGGGGGAGATCAGCCCCAGCATTTT. This codes for CASSSTGGDQPQHF. Combining the CDR3 with reference TRBV7-2 and TRBJ1-5 gives the whole variable domain GAGVSQSPSNKVTEKGKDVELRCDPISGHTALYWYRQSLGQGLEFLIYFQGNSAPDKSGLPSDRFSAERTGGSVSTLTIQRTQQEDSAVYLCASSSTGGDQPQHFGDGTRLSIL.

This chain uses TRBV30 with TRBJ2-2; D is unresolved. The CDR3 is 13 residues long. Germline loops: CDR1 GTSNPN, CDR2 SVGIG (reference sequence). Trimming cost V 2 bases and J 3 bases, with 7 bases left between them. CDR3 amino acids: CAWSRVDTGELFF. The CDR3 DNA sequence: TGTGCCTGGAGTCGGGTCGACACCGGGGAGCTGTTTTTT.

The rearrangement uses TRBV7-2 and TRBJ2-5; 7 bases are a match to TRBD2. V shed 0 bases and J 1 base; nucleotides not matched to a gene: 2. CDR1 is SGHTA and CDR2 is FQGNSA in the germline V gene. The CDR3 covers 15 residues. As DNA, the CDR3 is TGTGCCAGCAGCTTAGCGGCTAGCGGCCAAGAGACCCAGTACTTC. It codes for CASSLAASGQETQYF.

CDR3 loop: CASSVLPGTGGANGYTF. The CDR3 DNA follows: TGTGCCAGTAGTGTACTTCCCGGGACAGGGGGCGCGAATGGCTACACCTTC. The chain links TRBV19 to TRBJ1-2; 12 bases are a match to TRBD1. V was clipped by 5 bases and J by 6 bases; unmatched bases: 13. The CDR3 loop spans 17 amino acids. The V gene's germline CDR1 is LNHDA and CDR2 SQIVND (reference sequence).

The CDR3: CASSGLRDTQYF. Written as DNA, the CDR3 is TGTGCCAGCAGTGGGTTGCGGGATACGCAGTATTTT. This chain connects TRBV12-3 or TRBV12-4 to TRBJ2-3, with no clear D. The CDR3 contains 12 residues. Trimming stripped 5 bases from V and 6 bases from J, with 9 bases between.

The chain couples TRBV6-6 to TRBJ1-2, with 12 bases matching TRBD1. With 6 bases clipped from V and 6 bases from J, the junction kept 8 bases outside the gene matches. Germline assignment: CDR1 MNHNY and CDR2 SVGAGI (reference sequence). The CDR3 is made up of 15 amino acids. This CDR3 reads CASRAGTGGGDGYTF. CDR3 in DNA: TGTGCCAGCAGAGCTGGGACAGGGGGCGGGGATGGCTACACCTTC.

J is TRBJ2-1 and V is TRBV3-1 (or the pseudogene TRBV3-2), with TRBD2 identical over 10 bases. With V trimmed by 1 base and J by 6 bases, 6 bases remained unmatched. Germline-derived CDR1 and CDR2 are LGHDT and YNNKEL (reference sequence). This CDR3 contains 16 residues. CDR3 in DNA: TGTGCCAGCAGCCAAGGGCTAGCGGGGGTCCTCAATGAGCAGTTCTTC. Its translation: CASSQGLAGVLNEQFF.

The chain recombines TRBV28 with TRBJ1-5; D is perhaps TRBD1 (6 bases). CDR1 and CDR2 from the germline V gene are MDHEN and SYDVKM. The CDR3 loop spans 14 amino acids. Trimming removed 7 bases at V and 0 bases at J, with 10 bases between. The CDR3 sequence is CASKPGASNQPQHF. The CDR3 DNA reads TGTGCCAGCAAACCAGGGGCTAGCAATCAGCCCCAGCATTTT.

V gene TRBV28 combines with J gene TRBJ2-5; D remains ambiguous. The germline V gene encodes CDR1 MDHEN and CDR2 SYDVKM. CDR3 length equals 14 residues. Deletions cut 5 bases from V and 1 base from J, with 11 bases between. The CDR3: CASSITPFQETQYF. CDR3 bases: TGTGCCAGCAGTATAACACCTTTCCAAGAGACCCAGTACTTC.

The chain joins TRBV27 to TRBJ2-1; 15 positions match TRBD2. V dropped 6 bases and J dropped 15; count of bases not matched to a gene: 6. Germline CDR1 MNHEY, CDR2 SMNVEV (reference sequence). This CDR3 is 13 amino acids long. The CDR3 nucleotides are TGTGCCAGCAGCCAGGGGACTAGCGGGAGGCCGTTCTTC. Its protein product is CASSQGTSGRPFF.